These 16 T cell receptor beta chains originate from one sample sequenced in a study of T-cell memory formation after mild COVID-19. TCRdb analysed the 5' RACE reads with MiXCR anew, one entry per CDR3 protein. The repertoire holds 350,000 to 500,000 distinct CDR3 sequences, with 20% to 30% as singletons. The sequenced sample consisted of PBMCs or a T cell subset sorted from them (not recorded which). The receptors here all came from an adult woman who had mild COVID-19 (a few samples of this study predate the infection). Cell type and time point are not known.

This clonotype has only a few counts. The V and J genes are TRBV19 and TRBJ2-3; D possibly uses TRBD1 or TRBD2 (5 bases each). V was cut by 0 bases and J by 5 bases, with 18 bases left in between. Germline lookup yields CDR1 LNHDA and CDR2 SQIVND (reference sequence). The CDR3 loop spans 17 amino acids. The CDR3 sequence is CASSIDGWGRSRDTQYF. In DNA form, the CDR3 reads TGTGCCAGTAGTATAGATGGTTGGGGACGGTCCAGAGATACGCAGTATTTT.

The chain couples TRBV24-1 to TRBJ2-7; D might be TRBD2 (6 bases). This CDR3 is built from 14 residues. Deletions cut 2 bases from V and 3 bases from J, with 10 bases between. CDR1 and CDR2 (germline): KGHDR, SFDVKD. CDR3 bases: TGTGCCACCAGTGATTCGGGACTGAGCTACGAGCAGTACTTC. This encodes CATSDSGLSYEQYF.

The CDR3 loop is CASSFRIDNSPLHF. As DNA, the CDR3 is TGTGCCAGCAGCTTCAGGATCGATAATTCACCCCTCCACTTT. The chain carries TRBV5-5 and TRBJ1-6; D uncertain. The germline V gene encodes CDR1 SGHKS and CDR2 YYEKEE (reference sequence). V was pared by 2 bases and J by 5 bases, with 8 bases between. The CDR3 spans 14 residues. The full variable domain, with the rest looked up from reference TRBV5-5 and TRBJ1-6, is DAGVTQSPTHLIKTRGQQVTLRCSPISGHKSVSWYQQVLGQGPQFIFQYYEKEERGRGNFPDRFSARQFPNYSSELNVNALLLGDSALYLCASSFRIDNSPLHFGNGTRLTVT.

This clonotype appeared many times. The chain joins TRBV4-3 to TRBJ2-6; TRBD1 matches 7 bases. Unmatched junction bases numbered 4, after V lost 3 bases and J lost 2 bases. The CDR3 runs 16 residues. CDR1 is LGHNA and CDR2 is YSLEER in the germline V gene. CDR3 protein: CASSHNTGAGANVLTF. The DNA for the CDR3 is TGCGCCAGCAGCCATAATACAGGGGCTGGGGCCAACGTCCTGACTTTC.

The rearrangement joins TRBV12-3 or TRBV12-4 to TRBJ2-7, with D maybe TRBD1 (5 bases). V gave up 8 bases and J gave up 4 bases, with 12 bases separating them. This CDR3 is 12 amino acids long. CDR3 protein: CASGHRGYEQYF. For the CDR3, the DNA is TGTGCCAGCGGACATAGGGGTTACGAGCAGTACTTC.

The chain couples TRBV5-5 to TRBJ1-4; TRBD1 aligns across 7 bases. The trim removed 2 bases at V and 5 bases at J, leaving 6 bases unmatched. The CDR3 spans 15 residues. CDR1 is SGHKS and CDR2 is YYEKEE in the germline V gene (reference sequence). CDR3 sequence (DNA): TGTGCCAGCAGCTTTATTACAGGGGAGAATGAAAAACTGTTTTTT. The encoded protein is CASSFITGENEKLFF.

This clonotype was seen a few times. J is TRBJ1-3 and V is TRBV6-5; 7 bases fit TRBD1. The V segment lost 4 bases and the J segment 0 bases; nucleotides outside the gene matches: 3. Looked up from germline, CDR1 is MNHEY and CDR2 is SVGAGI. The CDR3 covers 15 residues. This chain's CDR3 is CASSWDRVSGNTIYF. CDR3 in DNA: TGTGCCAGCAGTTGGGACAGAGTCTCTGGAAACACCATATATTTT.

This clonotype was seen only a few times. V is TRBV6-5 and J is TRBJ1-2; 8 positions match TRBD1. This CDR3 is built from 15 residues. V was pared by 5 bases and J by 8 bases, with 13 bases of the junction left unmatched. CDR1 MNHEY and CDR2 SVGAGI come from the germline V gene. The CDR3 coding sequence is TGTGCCAGCAGTCCGAACCCGACAGGGGAGGGCGGCTACACCTTC. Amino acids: CASSPNPTGEGGYTF.

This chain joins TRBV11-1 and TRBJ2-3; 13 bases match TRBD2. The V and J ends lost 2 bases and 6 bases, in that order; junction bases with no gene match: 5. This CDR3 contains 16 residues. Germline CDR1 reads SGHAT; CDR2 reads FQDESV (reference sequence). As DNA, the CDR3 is TGTGCCAGCAGCTTAAGGACTAGCGGGAGTATTGATACGCAGTATTTT. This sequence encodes CASSLRTSGSIDTQYF.

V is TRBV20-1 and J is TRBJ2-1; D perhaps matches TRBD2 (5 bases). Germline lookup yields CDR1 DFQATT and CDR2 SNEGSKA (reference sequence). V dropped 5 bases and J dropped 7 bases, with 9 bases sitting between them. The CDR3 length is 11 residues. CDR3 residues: CSALWENEQFF. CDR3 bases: TGCAGTGCTCTTTGGGAGAATGAGCAGTTCTTC.

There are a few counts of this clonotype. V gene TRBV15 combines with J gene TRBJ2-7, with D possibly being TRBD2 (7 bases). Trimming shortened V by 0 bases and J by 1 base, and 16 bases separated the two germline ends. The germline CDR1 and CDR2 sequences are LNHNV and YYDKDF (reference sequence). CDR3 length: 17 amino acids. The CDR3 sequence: CATSRDPVGGPSYEQYF. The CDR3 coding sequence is TGTGCCACCAGCAGAGATCCGGTGGGGGGGCCGTCCTACGAGCAGTACTTC.

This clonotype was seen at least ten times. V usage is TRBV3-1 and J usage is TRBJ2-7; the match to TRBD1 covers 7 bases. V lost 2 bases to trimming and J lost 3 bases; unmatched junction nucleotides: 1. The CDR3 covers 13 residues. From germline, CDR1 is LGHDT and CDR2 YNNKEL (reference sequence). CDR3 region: CASSQYRGYEQYF. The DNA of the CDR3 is TGTGCCAGCAGCCAATACAGGGGCTACGAGCAGTACTTC.

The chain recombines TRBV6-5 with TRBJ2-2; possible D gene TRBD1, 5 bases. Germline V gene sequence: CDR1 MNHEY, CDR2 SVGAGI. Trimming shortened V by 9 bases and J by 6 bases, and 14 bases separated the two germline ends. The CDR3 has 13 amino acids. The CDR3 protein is CASRTDTPGELFF. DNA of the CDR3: TGTGCCAGTAGGACGGACACTCCCGGGGAGCTGTTTTTT.

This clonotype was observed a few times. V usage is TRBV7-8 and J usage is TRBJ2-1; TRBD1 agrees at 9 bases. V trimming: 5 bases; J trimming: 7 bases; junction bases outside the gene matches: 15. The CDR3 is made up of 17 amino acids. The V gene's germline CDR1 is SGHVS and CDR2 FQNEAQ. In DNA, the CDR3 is TGTGCCAGCAGCGCAATCCCCGGGACAGGGACGGGAAATGAGCAGTTCTTC. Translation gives CASSAIPGTGTGNEQFF. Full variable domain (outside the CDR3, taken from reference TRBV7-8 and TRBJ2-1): GAGVSQSPRYKVAKRGQDVALRCDPISGHVSLFWYQQALGQGPEFLTYFQNEAQLDKSGLPSDRFFAERPEGSVSTLKIQRTQQEDSAVYLCASSAIPGTGTGNEQFFGPGTRLTVL.

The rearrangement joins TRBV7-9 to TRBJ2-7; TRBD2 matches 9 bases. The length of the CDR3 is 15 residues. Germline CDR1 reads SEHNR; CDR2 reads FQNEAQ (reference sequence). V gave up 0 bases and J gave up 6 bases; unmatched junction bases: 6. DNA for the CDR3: TGTGCCAGCAGCTTAGCGATAGCGGGAGTTCCCGAGCAGTACTTC. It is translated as CASSLAIAGVPEQYF.

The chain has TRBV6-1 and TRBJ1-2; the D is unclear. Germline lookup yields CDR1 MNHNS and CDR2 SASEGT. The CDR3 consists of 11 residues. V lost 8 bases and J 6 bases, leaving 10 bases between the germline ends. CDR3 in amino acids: CASSKQHGYTF. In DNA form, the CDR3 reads TGTGCCAGCTCGAAACAGCATGGCTACACCTTC.